The 27 T cell receptor beta chains in this list originate from one sample, sequenced in a study of blood T cell repertoires in COVID-19. Profiling relied on immunoSEQ multiplex PCR, and the TCRdb table lists in-frame clones only, not all of them. The sample contains about 380,000 clones, around 90% of which appear only once. Sequences were obtained from peripheral blood. These receptors came from a man aged 18 to 29 with active or convalescent COVID-19.

The table lists this clone with a few counts. The gene calls are TRBV19 and TRBJ1-2, with TRBD1 identical over 10 bases. The CDR3 loop spans 13 amino acids. J lost 7 bases, V lost 7 bases, and 6 bases had no gene match. Germline lookup yields CDR1 LNHDA and CDR2 SQIVND (reference sequence). CDR3 in amino acids: CASTRDRGFGYTF. In nucleotides, the CDR3 is TGTGCCAGTACCCGGGACAGGGGATTTGGCTACACCTTC.

The genes are TRBV11-1 and TRBJ1-3; 7 bases match TRBD1. The CDR3 covers 16 residues. The trim removed 5 bases at V and 0 bases at J, leaving 7 bases unmatched. Germline CDR1 reads SGHAT; CDR2 reads FQDESV (reference sequence). Here the CDR3 reads CASSREGQISGNTIYF. The CDR3 nucleotides are TGTGCCAGCAGCCGAGAGGGACAGATCTCTGGAAACACCATATATTTT.

The chain's CDR3 is CASSKLRDSSYEQYF. For the CDR3, the DNA is TGTGCCAGCAGTAAACTAAGGGACAGCTCCTACGAGCAGTACTTC. This rearrangement joins TRBV6-5 to TRBJ2-7; TRBD1 matches at 7 bases. This CDR3 is 15 amino acids long. Losses at the gene ends were 5 bases for V and 0 bases for J; bases not matched to a gene: 7. Germline values: CDR1 MNHEY, CDR2 SVGAGI.

The V and J genes are TRBV10-3 and TRBJ1-1; D not resolved. The CDR3 is 13 residues long. Trimming stripped 3 bases from V and 1 base from J, with 6 bases between. Germline lookup yields CDR1 ENHRY and CDR2 SYGVKD. The CDR3 DNA follows: TGTGCCATCAGTGAAACGGGGAACACTGAAGCTTTCTTT. This encodes CAISETGNTEAFF.

The V call is TRBV6-2 or TRBV6-3, the J call TRBJ1-6; 7 bases agree with TRBD1. V dropped 2 bases and J dropped 7; count of bases not matched to a gene: 8. Looked up from germline, CDR1 is MNHEY and CDR2 is SVGEGT. This CDR3 spans 16 amino acids. CDR3 nucleotides: TGTGCCAGCAGTTACCGCCGACAGGGAAACAATTCACCCCTCCACTTT. It yields the protein CASSYRRQGNNSPLHF.

The chain couples TRBV3-1 (or the pseudogene TRBV3-2) to TRBJ2-5, with D uncertain. There are 14 residues in the CDR3. Germline V gene sequence: CDR1 LGHDT, CDR2 YNNKEL (reference sequence). Trimming left V 1 base short and J 5 bases short, with 11 bases between. The CDR3 reads CASSQALTQETQYF. CDR3 in DNA: TGTGCCAGCAGCCAAGCATTAACCCAGGAGACCCAGTACTTC.

This clone was observed a single time. The J gene is TRBJ1-2, the V gene TRBV5-1, with D maybe TRBD1 (6 bases). V lost 2 bases to trimming and J lost 8 bases, with 10 bases between them. Looked up from germline, CDR1 is SGHRS and CDR2 is YFSETQ. This CDR3 has 12 residues. CDR3 amino acids: CASSFHRDGYTF. As DNA, the CDR3 is TGCGCCAGCAGCTTCCACAGGGACGGCTACACCTTC.

The V call is TRBV2, the J call TRBJ1-3; D is uncertain. This CDR3 region has 15 residues. Per germline, CDR1 SNHLY and CDR2 FYNNEI. Trimming left V 7 bases short and J 3 bases short, with 16 bases between. CDR3 nucleotides: TGTGCCAGCACTAGAGAAAAAACGGGTGGAAACACCATATATTTT. Protein product: CASTREKTGGNTIYF.

This clone has more than one count but fewer than ten. The gene calls are TRBV29-1 and TRBJ2-3, with D perhaps TRBD2 (5 bases). With 6 bases removed from V and 4 bases from J, the gap between germline ends came to 17 bases. Germline CDR1 and CDR2: SQVTM and ANQGSEA. This CDR3 contains 14 residues. The CDR3 here is CSVGDPTVADTQYF. CDR3 sequence (DNA): TGCAGCGTGGGAGACCCGACGGTCGCAGATACGCAGTATTTT.

V is TRBV7-2 and J is TRBJ2-3; the match to TRBD2 covers 12 bases. This CDR3 comprises 18 residues. Germline CDR1 SGHTA, CDR2 FQGNSA. V shed 3 bases and J 3 bases; nucleotides not matched to a gene: 10. The CDR3, as DNA: TGTGCCAGCAGCTTTCCAACCGGGACTAGCGGGTTTACAGATACGCAGTATTTT. Translation gives CASSFPTGTSGFTDTQYF.

In the case of this clone: The same CDR3 is also encoded by other DNA sequences in this sample. The V call is TRBV19, the J call TRBJ2-2; TRBD2 aligns across 7 bases. Trimming at V came to 1 base and at J to 4 bases, leaving 3 bases not matched to a gene. The CDR3 totals 15 residues. The germline gives CDR1 LNHDA, CDR2 SQIVND (reference sequence). The CDR3 coding sequence is TGTGCCAGTAGTATAGCGGGGGGTGGCACCGGGGAGCTGTTTTTT. It codes for CASSIAGGGTGELFF.

The rearrangement uses TRBV6-4 and TRBJ1-6; perhaps TRBD1 as D (6 bases). The length of the CDR3 is 14 residues. In germline, CDR1 is MRHNA, CDR2 SNTAGT. Trimming shortened V by 5 bases and J by 9 bases, and 14 bases separated the two germline ends. CDR3 region: CASSFTGSGSPLHF. CDR3 nucleotides: TGTGCCAGCAGTTTTACAGGGTCGGGTTCACCCCTCCACTTT.

V usage is TRBV5-5 and J usage is TRBJ1-6, with 9 bases aligning to TRBD1. V gave up 0 bases and J gave up 9 bases; unmatched junction bases: 4. Germline CDR1 reads SGHKS; CDR2 reads YYEKEE (reference sequence). This CDR3 contains 15 residues. This CDR3 reads CASSLEDRGISPLHF. The CDR3 region has the DNA TGTGCCAGCAGCTTGGAGGACAGGGGAATTTCACCCCTCCACTTT. The full variable domain, its missing parts supplied by reference TRBV5-5 and TRBJ1-6, is DAGVTQSPTHLIKTRGQQVTLRCSPISGHKSVSWYQQVLGQGPQFIFQYYEKEERGRGNFPDRFSARQFPNYSSELNVNALLLGDSALYLCASSLEDRGISPLHFGNGTRLTVT.

The chain employs TRBV4-2 and TRBJ2-1; no definite D call. Trimming pared 0 bases from V and 3 bases from J, leaving 9 bases between. CDR1 and CDR2 (germline): LGHNA, YNFKEQ. CDR3 length: 15 amino acids. The CDR3 sequence is CASSQESSYYNEQFF. CDR3 nucleotides: TGTGCCAGCAGCCAAGAATCTAGTTACTACAATGAGCAGTTCTTC.

The rearrangement links TRBV13 to TRBJ1-2; 11 bases fit TRBD1. V gave up 5 bases and J gave up 4 bases; unmatched junction bases: 12. The CDR3 totals 17 residues. CDR1 and CDR2 (germline): PRHDT, FYEKMQ (reference sequence). Here the CDR3 DNA reads TGTGCCAGCAGCGTCGGGACAGGGGGGATGCTTGCCTATGGCTACACCTTC. Its protein product is CASSVGTGGMLAYGYTF.

The gene calls are TRBV5-6 and TRBJ1-2; 9 positions match TRBD1. Trimming took 1 base from V and 0 from J; bases not matched to a gene: 4. Germline loops: CDR1 SGHDT, CDR2 YYEEEE. The CDR3 runs to 16 residues. This chain's CDR3 is CASSLWGTGTNYGYTF. DNA for the CDR3: TGTGCCAGCAGCTTGTGGGGGACAGGGACTAACTATGGCTACACCTTC.

This chain's CDR3 is CAWSEVGWRERPYEQYF. The CDR3 DNA follows: TGTGCCTGGAGTGAGGTCGGATGGAGGGAGAGGCCCTACGAGCAGTACTTC. The chain is built from TRBV30 and TRBJ2-7; D is perhaps TRBD2 (6 bases). Trimming took off 1 base at V and 2 bases at J, with 21 bases between the two ends. This CDR3 has 17 residues. The germline V gene has CDR1 GTSNPN and CDR2 SVGIG (reference sequence).

This chain uses TRBV3-1 (or the pseudogene TRBV3-2) with TRBJ2-1; 7 bases match TRBD2. Germline V gene data show CDR1 as LGHDT and CDR2 as YNNKEL (reference sequence). The V and J ends lost 4 bases and 5 bases, in that order; junction bases with no gene match: 8. This CDR3 region has 15 residues. For the CDR3, the DNA is TGTGCCAGCAGCCCACAAAGCGGGACCAACAATGAGCAGTTCTTC. It yields the protein CASSPQSGTNNEQFF.

This chain joins TRBV6-5 and TRBJ1-1; D gene unclear. Germline V gene data show CDR1 as MNHEY and CDR2 as SVGAGI. This CDR3 spans 14 amino acids. Trimming took 0 bases from V and 4 from J, leaving 9 bases between them. This CDR3 is CASSYSNTPTEAFF. CDR3 DNA sequence: TGTGCCAGCAGTTACTCTAATACACCCACTGAAGCTTTCTTT.

This clone was counted only a few times. The chain employs TRBV15 and TRBJ1-1; 7 nucleotides align to TRBD1. The V gene end was trimmed by 6 bases and the J gene end by 1 base; junction bases not matched to a gene: 8. The germline V gene encodes CDR1 LNHNV and CDR2 YYDKDF (reference sequence). The CDR3 totals 15 residues. The CDR3 sequence is CATRPNRGGNTEAFF. In DNA form, the CDR3 reads TGTGCCACCAGGCCTAACAGGGGAGGGAACACTGAAGCTTTCTTT.

The V gene is TRBV6-5, the J gene TRBJ1-2; maybe TRBD1 (6 bases). V was trimmed by 6 bases and J by 7 bases, leaving 21 bases between them. The germline gives CDR1 MNHEY, CDR2 SVGAGI. The length of the CDR3 is 15 residues. The CDR3 DNA reads as TGTGCCAGCAGAAACACCCGTCGGGGGGCGGGTGGCTACACCTTC. It is translated as CASRNTRRGAGGYTF.

The chain couples TRBV24-1 to TRBJ1-2; a weak D match, TRBD1 (6 bases). This CDR3 is 14 amino acids long. V lost 8 bases, J lost 2 bases, and 14 bases lay in between. Germline-derived CDR1 and CDR2 are KGHDR and SFDVKD. The CDR3 nucleotides are TGTGCCACCATGGGGGCATTGCCGAACTATGGCTACACCTTC. This gives the protein CATMGALPNYGYTF.

V is TRBV25-1 and J is TRBJ2-2, with 7 bases fitting TRBD1. The CDR3 length is 15 residues. Germline loops: CDR1 MGHDK, CDR2 SYGVNS. Trimming removed 4 bases from V and 4 bases from J; junction bases left unmatched: 6. This CDR3 reads CASSVFGTVTGELFF. The CDR3 DNA follows: TGTGCCAGCAGTGTTTTCGGGACAGTCACCGGGGAGCTGTTTTTT.

The V gene is TRBV6-5, the J gene TRBJ1-2, with 9 bases fitting TRBD1. The CDR3 extends over 14 amino acids. Trimming at V came to 5 bases and at J to 2 bases, leaving 3 bases not matched to a gene. Germline loops: CDR1 MNHEY, CDR2 SVGAGI. This CDR3 reads CASSTGQGNYGYTF. DNA of the CDR3: TGTGCCAGCAGTACGGGACAGGGAAACTATGGCTACACCTTC.

The rearrangement uses TRBV7-2 and TRBJ2-7; D perhaps matches TRBD2 (6 bases). This CDR3 region has 13 residues. Germline-derived CDR1 and CDR2 are SGHTA and FQGNSA. The V gene lost 5 bases and the J gene lost 1 base, with 9 bases spanning the gap. The CDR3 DNA follows: TGTGCCAGCAGCGCCGGGACTTCCTACGAGCAGTACTTC. It specifies CASSAGTSYEQYF.

The V call is TRBV9, the J call TRBJ1-3; tentatively, D is TRBD1 (6 bases). The germline CDR1 and CDR2 sequences are SGDLS and YYNGEE. V gave up 3 bases and J gave up 0 bases, with 13 bases separating them. The CDR3 extends over 16 amino acids. The CDR3 sequence: CASSGGGAYSGNTIYF. In nucleotides, the CDR3 is TGTGCCAGCAGCGGAGGGGGGGCGTACTCTGGAAACACCATATATTTT.

V gene TRBV7-3 combines with J gene TRBJ2-1, with D possibly TRBD1 on 6 matching bases. Germline CDR1 and CDR2: SGHTA and FQGTGA. Trimming pared 2 bases from V and 8 bases from J, leaving 16 bases between. CDR3 length: 15 amino acids. CDR3 nucleotides: TGTGCCAGCAGCTTAGGACAGATAGCCTTCGATGAGCAGTTCTTC. This encodes CASSLGQIAFDEQFF.